These 12 T cell receptor beta chains share one sample of origin, sequenced in a study of blood T cell repertoires in COVID-19. The assay was immunoSEQ multiplex PCR, and TCRdb's table has in-frame clones only and misses some. This table has some 110,000 clones, about 70% appearing once. Sequenced material: peripheral blood. The receptors shown here come from an older man with COVID-19, enrolled during active disease.

This chain links TRBV15 with TRBJ2-1, with D perhaps TRBD2 (5 bases). Trimming cost V 6 bases and J 8 bases, with 11 bases left between them. This CDR3 is 12 amino acids long. Germline lookup yields CDR1 LNHNV and CDR2 YYDKDF (reference sequence). Written as DNA, the CDR3 is TGTGCCACCAGTTCTTACGGGGATGAGCAGTTCTTC. Translation: CATSSYGDEQFF.

This clone was counted once. The chain carries TRBV7-9 and TRBJ2-3; D perhaps matches TRBD2 (6 bases). The germline gives CDR1 SEHNR, CDR2 FQNEAQ (reference sequence). V lost 5 bases, J lost 4 bases, and 19 bases lay in between. The CDR3 sequence is 16 residues long. The CDR3 DNA follows: TGTGCCAGCAGCCCCCCGGGACTGCAAGGGGCAGATACGCAGTATTTT. Its protein product is CASSPPGLQGADTQYF.

The chain recombines TRBV10-3 with TRBJ1-1; D unresolved. The CDR3 sequence is 12 residues long. Germline lookup yields CDR1 ENHRY and CDR2 SYGVKD. Deletions cut 10 bases from V and 4 bases from J, with 13 bases between. CDR3: CATRAGSTEAFF. CDR3 DNA sequence: TGTGCCACTAGAGCGGGGAGCACTGAAGCTTTCTTT.

V and J are TRBV28 and TRBJ2-1, with D perhaps TRBD1 (5 bases). CDR1 and CDR2 from the germline V gene are MDHEN and SYDVKM. Trimming removed 0 bases from V and 1 base from J, with 10 bases in between. The CDR3 covers 16 residues. The CDR3 sequence is CASSLWDQGSYNEQFF. As DNA, the CDR3 is TGTGCCAGCAGTTTATGGGACCAGGGATCCTACAATGAGCAGTTCTTC.

This rearrangement joins TRBV4-1 to TRBJ2-3, with 9 bases matching TRBD1. Germline V gene sequence: CDR1 MGHRA, CDR2 YSYEKL. CDR3 length: 15 amino acids. Losses at the gene ends were 4 bases for V and 5 bases for J; bases not matched to a gene: 7. This chain's CDR3 is CASSLRDRVVDTQYF. As DNA, the CDR3 is TGCGCCAGCAGCCTCCGGGACAGGGTCGTAGATACGCAGTATTTT.

This chain links TRBV6-2 or TRBV6-3 with TRBJ2-7; 12 bases line up with TRBD2. CDR1 and CDR2 (germline): MNHEY, SVGEGT. The CDR3 spans 17 residues. The V gene end was trimmed by 5 bases and the J gene end by 6 bases; junction bases not matched to a gene: 14. The CDR3 loop reads CASSRDRILAGGSEQYF. For the CDR3, the DNA is TGTGCCAGCAGTAGAGACAGGATACTAGCGGGAGGTAGCGAGCAGTACTTC.

This chain uses TRBV19 with TRBJ1-2; a weak D match, TRBD1 (5 bases). The CDR3 has 14 amino acids. Germline CDR1 LNHDA, CDR2 SQIVND (reference sequence). Trimming pared 3 bases from V and 4 bases from J, leaving 12 bases between. The CDR3 DNA reads TGTGCCAGTAGTATGGGGCCGCTAAGCTATGGCTACACCTTC. Its translation: CASSMGPLSYGYTF.

This clone appeared a single time. V usage is TRBV24-1 and J usage is TRBJ2-4, with D possibly matching TRBD2 (6 bases). Trimming stripped 0 bases from V and 0 bases from J, with 11 bases between. This CDR3 contains 17 residues. Per the germline V gene, CDR1 is KGHDR and CDR2 is SFDVKD. In DNA form, the CDR3 reads TGTGCCACCAGTGATTTGAAGGGACTCATAGCCAAAAACATTCAGTACTTC. Protein product: CATSDLKGLIAKNIQYF.

This clone was counted between two and nine times. The chain recombines TRBV4-1 with TRBJ2-3, with 12 bases that match TRBD2. This CDR3 has 17 amino acids. CDR1 is MGHRA and CDR2 is YSYEKL in the germline V gene. V lost 4 bases to trimming and J lost 1 base; unmatched junction nucleotides: 6. CDR3 loop: CASSPSGTSGRTDTQYF. In DNA form, the CDR3 reads TGCGCCAGCAGCCCTTCGGGGACTAGCGGGCGCACAGATACGCAGTATTTT.

This clone occurred once. The rearrangement uses TRBV10-2 and TRBJ2-7, with D perhaps TRBD2 (5 bases). The CDR3 contains 14 residues. V lost 8 bases and J 4 bases, leaving 18 bases between the germline ends. Per germline, CDR1 WSHSY and CDR2 SAAADI. This CDR3 reads CASVSGPEGYEQYF. CDR3 coding DNA: TGCGCCAGCGTATCGGGCCCTGAGGGATACGAGCAGTACTTC.

The gene calls are TRBV7-9 and TRBJ1-3; D is undetermined. Germline CDR1 is SEHNR and CDR2 is FQNEAQ (reference sequence). The CDR3 contains 14 residues. Trimming removed 7 bases from V and 4 bases from J, with 14 bases in between. The CDR3 loop reads CASTLSSSGNTIYF. CDR3 nucleotide sequence: TGTGCCAGCACCCTATCTTCTTCGGGAAACACCATATATTTT.

This clone came up once. The V gene is TRBV6-2 or TRBV6-3, the J gene TRBJ2-5; tentatively, D is TRBD2 (6 bases). With 5 bases removed from V and 1 base from J, the gap between germline ends came to 11 bases. From germline, CDR1 is MNHEY and CDR2 SVGEGT. This CDR3 has 14 residues. CDR3 amino acids: CASSRWDSQETQYF. CDR3 bases: TGTGCCAGCAGTCGGTGGGACTCCCAAGAGACCCAGTACTTC.